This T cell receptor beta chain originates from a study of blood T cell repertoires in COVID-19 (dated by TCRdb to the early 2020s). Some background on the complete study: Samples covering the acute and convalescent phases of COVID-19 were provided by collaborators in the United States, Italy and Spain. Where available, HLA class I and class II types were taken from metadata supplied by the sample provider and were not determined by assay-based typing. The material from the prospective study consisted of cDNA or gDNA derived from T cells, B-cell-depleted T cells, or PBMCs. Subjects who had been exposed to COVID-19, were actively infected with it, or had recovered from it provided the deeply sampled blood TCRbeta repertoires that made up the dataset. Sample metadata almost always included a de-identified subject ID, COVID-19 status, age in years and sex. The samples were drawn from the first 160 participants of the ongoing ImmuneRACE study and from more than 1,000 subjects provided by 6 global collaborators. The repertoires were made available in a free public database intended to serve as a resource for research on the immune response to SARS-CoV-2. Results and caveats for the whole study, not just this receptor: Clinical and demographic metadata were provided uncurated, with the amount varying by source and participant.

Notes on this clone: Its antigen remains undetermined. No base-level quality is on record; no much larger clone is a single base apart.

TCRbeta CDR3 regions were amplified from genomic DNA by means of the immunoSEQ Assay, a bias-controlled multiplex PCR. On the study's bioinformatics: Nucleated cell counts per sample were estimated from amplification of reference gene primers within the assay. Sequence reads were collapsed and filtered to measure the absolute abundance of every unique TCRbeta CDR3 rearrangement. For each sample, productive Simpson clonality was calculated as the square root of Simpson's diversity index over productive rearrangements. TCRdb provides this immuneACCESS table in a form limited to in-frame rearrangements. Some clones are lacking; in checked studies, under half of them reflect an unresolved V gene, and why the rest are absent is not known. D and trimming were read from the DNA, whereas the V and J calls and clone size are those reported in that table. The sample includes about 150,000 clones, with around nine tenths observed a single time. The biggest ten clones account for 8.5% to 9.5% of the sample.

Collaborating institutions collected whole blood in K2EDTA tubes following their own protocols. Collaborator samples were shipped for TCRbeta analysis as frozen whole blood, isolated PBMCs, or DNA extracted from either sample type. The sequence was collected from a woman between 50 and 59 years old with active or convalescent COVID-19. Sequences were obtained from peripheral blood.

The CDR3 region reads CASSLESSGRPPYNEQFF. The nucleotides are TGTGCCAGCTCACTCGAATCTAGCGGGAGGCCCCCCTACAATGAGCAGTTCTTC. The chain uses TRBV18 and TRBJ2-1; a stretch of 11 junction bases matches TRBD2. Reading the germline V gene gives CDR1 KGHSH and CDR2 LQKENI. Measured from the cysteine to the phenylalanine, the CDR3 is 18 residues long. The read is trimmed to its CDR3 DNA, 54 bases read in frame from base 1. From V the trimming removes 4 bases and from J it removes 2 bases, while the gene matches leave 10 bases of the junction unaccounted for.